This T cell receptor beta chain was captured by sequencing in a study of cytomegalovirus exposure and HLA in healthy donors (dated by TCRdb to the late 2010s). Context from the whole study: In an earlier analysis of approximately 640 of the donors, 276 Gb of sequence data and 90 million to 130 million unique TCR beta sequences from 180 million or so T cells were reported. An early release that covered approximately 600 HLA-typed donors contained about 290 gigabases of sequencing data and about 84 million unique TCR sequences. Of the approximately 370 genotyped donors, approximately 81% were placed in the genetic ancestry cluster associated with self-reported Caucasian donors. The study was designed to test whether signatures of past pathogen exposure could be identified by cataloging public T cell receptors. The study profiled the T cell repertoires of 500 to 800 subjects by immunosequencing and related them to cytomegalovirus serostatus. Along with the approximately 700-subject first cohort, a separate validation cohort of over a hundred different subjects was used. To predict cytomegalovirus infection status, the study combined high-throughput TCR immunosequencing, statistical association of individual TCRs with disease status, and machine learning. To study patterns of TCR occurrence, a later analysis re-analyzed previously published TCR beta repertoires from around 670 donors and added high-resolution HLA genotyping. Rather than drawing on any new phenotypic data, the later analysis identified candidate immune exposures from TCR beta sequences and the way those sequences occurred across donors. An earlier analysis of some 600 of the donors applied high-throughput TCR beta sequencing to assess whether each TCR beta V gene segment acted as functional or pseudogenic. Donor age, sex, ethnicity and CMV serostatus were compiled alongside the repertoire data. A later genetic analysis took genome-wide SNP genotypes for about three fifths of the 666 donors and used that subset as a discovery cohort. All discovery cohort repertoires had been generated using a single sequencing platform. Class I and class II HLA loci were covered by the typing at four-digit resolution. Typing coverage differed by locus: A, B, C, DRB1 and DQB1 were typed in roughly 620-630 donors, DQA1 in about 550, DPA1 in around 600, and DPB1 in about 450. Roughly five DR-DQ haplotypes were handled as single units for association and clustering, since linkage in the cohort was strong. Across 398 genotyped donors of the cohort, an average of approximately 240,000 unique TCR beta nucleotide sequences per donor were sequenced, and approximately 19% of those sequences were non-productive.

Points on this clone: It lacks a known antigen. Per-nucleotide qualities are absent, and no much larger clonotype sits a single base away.

The cohort comprised several hundred healthy bone marrow donors. Cohort members were all nominally healthy when sampled, although unrecorded immune exposures were likely present. The donor was CMV seropositive and was included in the group of 250 to 300 seropositive cohort members. A peripheral blood sample was collected from each donor, and TCR beta sequencing was performed on peripheral blood mononuclear cells. The Qiagen DNeasy Blood Extraction Kit was used to extract genomic DNA from the blood cell samples. Summary of the overall study and its limitations: The authors suggested that the approach could potentially be extended to other disease states and immunological phenotypes. Compared with the 666-donor mean, donors in an Asian-associated ancestry cluster had fewer N-insertions in productive TCRs, according to a later genetic analysis. Because the 87-base-pair reads could not distinguish some IMGT-functional V segments, including TRBV6-2 and TRBV6-3, those segments were excluded. A later analysis found that HLA-associated TCR beta chains were more clonally expanded and had lower generation probabilities than equally common non-associated chains. A cluster of highly shared sequence variants was judged likely to represent a technical artifact of the sequencing pipeline. In both the original and validation cohorts, the classifier was reported to diagnose cytomegalovirus status with high specificity and sensitivity. A later analysis reported that several top co-occurrence clusters appeared linked to parvovirus B19, influenza, CMV and Epstein-Barr virus. Assigning TCR associations to individual alleles was difficult when HLA alleles, especially DR and DQ, strongly co-occurred. Most TCR sequences were observed very rarely across donors, whereas some public TCRs were present in many individuals. A further reported finding was that TCR beta sequences accurately predicted the HLA-A and HLA-B alleles for most subjects in the first cohort. V-gene and J-gene trimming of TCR beta chains was associated with a missense DCLRE1C variant in a later genetic analysis, and the association was replicated in an independent cohort. Most CMV-associated TCR beta chains appeared to be HLA-restricted in a later analysis, and the HLA associations seemed to be driven largely by CMV exposure. A total of 150 to 200 TCR beta chains were listed by the study as associated with cytomegalovirus. Correlated functional status among segregating V segments might reflect linkage disequilibrium, but an unknown experimental factor could not be ruled out. Immune exposure information for the cohort was limited to CMV serostatus. Three of the identified cytomegalovirus-associated TCR beta chains were confirmed in vitro to be specific for cytomegalovirus antigens. Broadly in line with IMGT annotations, most TCR beta V segments showed up in productive rearrangements about 87% or about 30% of the time in an earlier analysis of 587 of the donors. Because HLA typing was unavailable for some donors at each locus, only the typed subset was used in association tests. In a later analysis, the rate of TCR association differed among HLA loci, with DRB1 alleles having the most associated TCRs and HLA-C alleles having the fewest. The presence/absence analyses assumed that sequencing depth was roughly uniform across donors, and that assumption may not be true. The cohort was sequenced for TCR beta chains only, and without alpha or paired-chain data the features that could be detected were limited. The earlier analysis of some 560 of the donors excluded roughly 17 rarely observed V segments, including chromosome 9 orphons, because counts were too low. In a later analysis, 16,951 TCR beta sequences were associated with specific HLA alleles at a false discovery rate of 0.05.

V drops 6 bases and J drops 8 bases, leaving 19 bases in between. The CDR3 measures 14 amino acids from cysteine to phenylalanine. Solely the CDR3 DNA is kept, with 42 bases framed from the first base. The germline V gene (reference sequence) specifies SEHNR as CDR1 and FQNEAQ as CDR2. Libraries were made using the immunoSEQ multiplex PCR assay. A mixture of 60 forward primers for TCR Vbeta segments and 13 reverse primers for TCR Jbeta segments was used in the multiplex PCR. A multiplex PCR assay on genomic DNA amplified the CDR3 region of rearranged TCR beta genes. On the Illumina HiSeq System, the amplified TCR beta libraries were sequenced as 87-base-pair reads. The authors' analysis ran thus. In a later analysis, 80 million or so unique TCR beta chains were counted across the roughly 610 repertoires, and roughly 10 million of these chains were shared by at least two donors. Raw reads were error-corrected and collapsed into unique sequences with a nearest-neighbor algorithm that merged closely related sequences to remove PCR and sequencing errors. Alignment of CDR3 sequences to IMGT reference sequences was used to assign V, D and J gene segments. For a sequence to be retained, a match of at least six nucleotides to both a V gene segment and a J gene segment was required. A rearrangement was called productive if the CDR3 had no stop codons and remained in frame with V and J, and every other rearrangement was called non-productive. CDR3 was defined according to IMGT convention as the region running from the second conserved V-encoded cysteine to the conserved J-encoded phenylalanine. In an earlier analysis of more than 550 of the donors, sequences lacking an unambiguous match to a single V gene segment were excluded. An earlier analysis of 587 of the donors classified V segments as functional when productive rearrangements were above 56.7% and as segregating when the standard deviation between donors was above 5%. A statistical classification framework was built to diagnose cytomegalovirus status from the catalog of TCR beta chain sequences. In a later analysis, TCR nucleotide sequences were compared against IMGT/GENE-DB human TR gene sequences so that V and J genes could be assigned. A later analysis assigned CDR3 sequences and most-parsimonious VDJ recombination scenarios with the TCRdist pipeline. In a later analysis, each TCR beta chain was defined by its CDR3 amino acid sequence together with its V-gene family, and reads lacking a unique V-gene family were excluded. As a way to deal with suspected cross-contamination and a sequencing artifact, a later analysis dropped 450 to 700 nucleotide sequences that were highly shared and had low generation probability. In a later analysis, a clonal expansion index was calculated for each public chain from normalized within-repertoire ranks of inferred template counts. In a later analysis, generation probabilities were computed with a VDJ recombination model fitted to out-of-frame rearrangements, and the resulting probabilities were checked against IGoR. In a later analysis, TCR-TCR, TCR-HLA and TCR-CMV co-occurrence was scored with hypergeometric tests, and a repertoire-size bias correction was applied to TCR pairs. To estimate false discovery rates, a later analysis permuted the HLA or CMV assignments 20 times. In a later analysis, co-occurring TCRs were grouped using DBSCAN, with TCRdist sequence similarity added in when clustering inside HLA-allele-positive subsets. Repertoires with fewer than 30,000 or more than 120,000 public chains were left out of co-occurrence clustering, as were about 5 repertoires with anomalous nucleotide sharing. TCRdb retrieved this table from immuneACCESS and kept in-frame rearrangements only. Not all clones are present; in checked studies, unresolved V genes account for under half, and no reason is known for the remainder. V and J calls and clone size follow that table, whereas D and trimming were derived from the DNA. The sample table holds some 90,000 clones, of which 80% were seen once. The ten top clones hold roughly a quarter of the sample.

The sequence is built from TRBV7-9 and TRBJ1-2; D gene: possibly TRBD1, on 6 matching bases. The TCR comes from a woman aged 45-59 years in good health and CMV-seropositive. The sample taken for sequencing was PBMCs. The encoded CDR3 is CASRPDSSRPGYTF. The nucleotides are TGTGCCAGCAGACCGGACAGTTCCAGGCCGGGCTACACCTTC.